Listed below are T cell receptor beta chains from one sample, sequenced in a study of shared clonotypes between healthy human individuals. Profiling relied on immunoSEQ multiplex PCR, and the TCRdb table lists in-frame clones only, not all of them. The repertoire has roughly 700,000 clones, under 80% of them found once; the top ten carry over 1.5%. Sequencing used memory CD4+ T cells sorted from blood. Source of these receptors: a woman under 40 in good health. The conserved cysteine and the conserved F or W are not part of the CDR3 here. The order of the fields is V gene, CDR3 protein.

TRBV5-1,ASALDNSYNEQF
TRBV19,ASSSLTNVLT
TRBV5-4,ASSQDHGTSDEQY
TRBV27,ASSLLGVGEAF
TRBV27,ASSASGAVAEAF
TRBV10-3,AISAGQVTYEQY
TRBV4-2,ASSQEGGRTGELF
TRBV29-1,SGVGWRDRHTEAF
TRBV4-2,ASSRGTSGRSNTGELF
TRBV21-1,ASSKPGGPYSGANVLT
TRBV5-1,ASRRELNEQF
TRBV7-9,ASSRLAGGLNEQF
TRBV5-1,ASSLGTSGSRWNNEQF
TRBV6-1,ASPEVARGGYEQY
TRBV6-1,ASKPLAGGYEQY
TRBV18,ASSLRDGYTGELF
TRBV30,AWGWGSGELF
TRBV7-2,ASSLEVFQPQH
TRBV5-6,ASSPGGRENTEAF
TRBV6-5,ASSYLRRGEQY
TRBV29-1,SAWTSGRLDEQF
TRBV19,ASCSGRGNSYNEQF
TRBV28,ASSPGTSGLQETQY
TRBV5-6,ASSLLQGATEAF
TRBV28,ASSFLSTGSYEQY
TRBV5-1,ASSLDPGYNGELF
TRBV19,ASSISGRGNQPQH
TRBV5-5,ASSLPTETQY
TRBV28,ASRGGGYTSGNTIY
TRBV10-3,AISETGARQPQH
TRBV20-1,SAPRFYGYT
TRBV6-7,ASSRDRRLLREY
TRBV5-1,ASSLVVTGGYGYT
TRBV28,ASSPPQGRNYGYT
TRBV27,ASSLRASTDSNQPQH
TRBV11-1,ASSLAQGGNTEAF
TRBV18,ASSPPPNYGYT
TRBV29-1,SVETGKTSTDTQY
TRBV2,ASSFGQGETQY
TRBV27,ASSTLDRGRLGTEAF
TRBV4-2,ASSQVLSGVRTEAF
TRBV5-4,ASSHTNTDTQY
TRBV2,ASRPGLAGGPGEQF
TRBV29-1,SVVTGSTDTQY
TRBV10-3,AISEGYEQY
TRBV5-1,ARKGPGEETQY
TRBV10-2,ASSDVAPGQPQH
TRBV6-4,ASSDGAGAADTQY
TRBV11-2,ASSARTSGRGDEQF
TRBV19,ASRRLAGLTDTQY
TRBV5-1,ASSLAVGANEQF
TRBV7-8,ASSLAGSLSNQPQH